This T cell receptor (beta chain) derives from a study of CD8 T cells in ankylosing spondylitis. Study-wide points: Prior literature has documented some motif variants in synovial fluid and blood from reactive arthritis. Seemingly characteristic of ankylosing spondylitis blood was a TCR beta motif consisting of about 8 highly homologous variants. Peripheral blood samples showed relatively rare disease-linked clones, and these clones were CD8+.

Making the TCR beta libraries involved quantitative 5'-RACE with molecular barcodes. Using its own MiXCR run on the 5' RACE reads, TCRdb lists one record per CDR3 protein. The sample carries approximately 290,000 distinct CDR3 sequences, 20% recorded once. This clonotype was seen at least ten times. The antigen remains undetermined. Trimming at V came to 6 bases and at J to 5 bases, leaving 3 bases not matched to a gene. In germline, CDR1 is MNHEY, CDR2 SVGAGI. The CDR3 covers 14 residues. The sequence was obtained from a female donor with ankylosing spondylitis or in good health (not recorded which). Sequenced: blood, either unsorted or a sorted T cell fraction (not recorded which). The rearrangement uses TRBV6-5 and TRBJ2-1, with TRBD2 matching over 11 bases. CDR3: CASSIAGGNNEQFF. Written as DNA, the CDR3 is TGTGCCAGCAGCATAGCGGGAGGGAACAATGAGCAGTTCTTC.